This TCR beta chain was sequenced for a study of CXCR4 blockade with PD-1 therapy in pancreatic cancer. Regarding the study as a whole: Sequencing covered TCRbeta chains only, not alpha chains. Tumor clonality averaged around 0.14 versus 0.05 in healthy blood, not predicting survival. Frequent tumor clones were encoded by many distinct rearrangements, suggesting shared antigens.

Notes on this clone: Its antigen is as yet unknown.

Patients who provided the archived tumor blocks had not received neoadjuvant therapy before surgery. The CDR3 runs to 18 residues. The V end lost 1 base, the J end lost 0 bases, and 13 bases lay between the germline ends. From germline, CDR1 is ENHRY and CDR2 SYGVKD. Clones were sequenced by immunoSEQ multiplex PCR, and TCRdb holds only the in-frame ones, with some missing. Of some 5,000 clones in the sample, 45% to 60% were seen once. This TCR derives from a human donor with pancreatic ductal adenocarcinoma. Sample: tumor tissue. This chain links TRBV10-3 with TRBJ2-6; D gene unclear. The chain's CDR3 is CAISEFGPTASGANVLTF. CDR3 bases: TGTGCCATCAGTGAGTTCGGACCGACGGCCTCTGGGGCCAACGTCCTGACTTTC.